This record looks at one TCR beta chain sequence and its context. Its antigen remains unknown. This CDR3 region has 14 residues. V lost 4 bases to trimming and J lost 3 bases; unmatched junction nucleotides: 5. Per germline, CDR1 SGHRS and CDR2 YFSETQ. These data belong to a study of cytomegalovirus exposure and HLA in healthy donors. This cohort consisted of healthy bone marrow donors. The study's findings and limits: The records held CMV serostatus as the only immune exposure information. Earlier analysis yielded a pattern in which most TCR beta V segments were productive about 90% or about 30% of the time. Sequencing probably produced one cluster of sequence variants that were highly shared.

Primers for the PCR totalled 60 Vbeta and 13 Jbeta. Repertoires were generated with immunoSEQ multiplex PCR, while TCRdb's copy carries only in-frame clones and drops some. This table has some 150,000 clones, 82% appearing once. The gene calls are TRBV5-1 and TRBJ2-3, with 7 positions matching TRBD2. Sequenced input: PBMCs. The clonotype was recovered from a middle-aged woman in good health and CMV-seronegative. CDR3 sequence reads: CASSRSGKTDTQYF. The CDR3 DNA is TGCGCCAGCAGCAGGAGCGGGAAGACAGATACGCAGTATTTT.